Listed here is a single T cell receptor (beta chain). The target antigen is unknown. CDR1 is MNHEY, CDR2 SVGAGI, per germline. This CDR3 has 16 amino acids. The V gene end was trimmed by 2 bases and the J gene end by 0 bases; junction bases not matched to a gene: 6. The data were obtained in a study of STAT3 mutations in large granular lymphocyte leukemia. Findings and limits, study-wide: Some patients had persisting codominant clonotypes that could mask small clones. TCR clonotype switching after therapy occurred in about 30% of the 18 patients. At least one immunodominant TCR beta clonotype appeared in every T-cell large granular lymphocyte leukemia patient. No sample exists from the first appearance of each clone.

Data came from immunoSEQ multiplex PCR; TCRdb stores just in-frame clones and leaves some out. This sample carries fewer than 7,500 clones, roughly 34% of them seen once, and the ten largest clones take 17%. The receptor's source is a woman aged 40 to 50 with T-cell large granular lymphocyte leukemia. Some clones in this sample may be carry-over from other donors' samples. The V and J genes are TRBV6-5 and TRBJ1-1, with 7 nucleotides matching TRBD1. The sequenced sample was peripheral blood mononuclear cells. DNA of the CDR3: TGTGCCAGCAGTTACGACAGGGCCGGAATGAACACTGAAGCTTTCTTT. This codes for CASSYDRAGMNTEAFF.